These T cell receptor beta chains were read from a single sample in a study of blood T cell repertoires in COVID-19. TCRdb's copy holds only in-frame clones and misses some; the assay was immunoSEQ multiplex PCR. The sample lists 150,000 to 200,000 clones, roughly 80% seen once, with roughly 8.4% in the top ten. The specimen was peripheral blood. The receptor set was obtained from a man aged 60 to 69 with acute or convalescent COVID-19. Each CDR3 is given with its conserved first and last residue. D genes are given only for firm matches. Clone size is shown for a subset of rows, as once, few, many or a class of expanded clone.

abundance	j_gene	v_gene	d_gene	CDR3aa	CDR3nt
.	TRBJ2-2	TRBV9	.	CASSVGSAGELFF	TGTGCCAGCAGCGTAGGGAGCGCCGGGGAGCTGTTTTTT
.	TRBJ1-1	TRBV5-6	.	CASSLAYERAFF	TGTGCCAGCAGCTTGGCCTACGAGAGGGCTTTCTTT
.	TRBJ2-1	TRBV24-1	TRBD1	CATSDNRLGTANNEQFF	TGTGCCACCAGTGACAACCGACTCGGGACAGCAAACAATGAGCAGTTCTTC
.	TRBJ1-6	TRBV7-2	TRBD1	CASSLVRTGGGSPLHF	TGTGCCAGCAGCTTAGTCCGAACAGGGGGAGGATCACCCCTCCACTTT
.	TRBJ1-1	TRBV6-5	.	CASAWGETEAFF	TGTGCCAGCGCTTGGGGAGAGACTGAAGCTTTCTTT
.	TRBJ2-5	TRBV7-9	.	CASSLALYQETQYF	TGTGCCAGCAGCTTGGCTCTGTACCAAGAGACCCAGTACTTC
.	TRBJ1-5	TRBV3-1/TRBV3-2	.	CASSQDRGGRSNQPQHF	TGTGCCAGCAGCCAAGACAGGGGTGGGCGGTCAAATCAGCCCCAGCATTTT
.	TRBJ2-7	TRBV30	.	CAWSGGTSYEQYF	TGTGCCTGGAGCGGGGGAACGTCCTACGAGCAGTACTTC
.	TRBJ1-2	TRBV7-2	TRBD1	CASTPGQGGYTF	TGTGCCAGCACCCCGGGACAGGGCGGCTACACCTTC
once	TRBJ1-2	TRBV24-1	TRBD1	CATSDWTGQGGYTF	TGTGCCACCAGTGATTGGACAGGGCAGGGCGGCTACACCTTC
.	TRBJ2-6	TRBV19	.	CASSIDPGSGANVLTF	TGTGCCAGTAGTATAGATCCGGGGTCCGGGGCCAACGTCCTGACTTTC
.	TRBJ2-7	TRBV11-2	.	CASSSGSRGTYEQYF	TGTGCCAGCAGCTCCGGGTCGAGGGGGACCTACGAGCAGTACTTC
once	TRBJ2-5	TRBV4-3	.	CASSQDRGSARETQYF	TGCGCCAGCAGCCAAGATCGGGGTAGCGCCCGGGAGACCCAGTACTTC
once	TRBJ1-2	TRBV9	.	CASSVAEGGVYGYTF	TGTGCCAGCAGCGTAGCTGAAGGAGGGGTCTATGGCTACACCTTC
.	TRBJ2-7	TRBV4-2	.	CASSQDGGATYEQYF	TGTGCCAGCAGCCAAGATGGGGGGGCGACCTACGAGCAGTACTTC
.	TRBJ2-5	TRBV7-2	TRBD2	CASSALLAGAVVGTQYF	TGTGCCAGCAGCGCCCTCCTAGCGGGGGCCGTCGTAGGGACCCAGTACTTC
.	TRBJ1-2	TRBV6-6	.	CASSYKGRGSYGYTF	TGTGCCAGCAGTTACAAGGGCAGGGGAAGCTATGGCTACACCTTC
.	TRBJ1-3	TRBV5-1	.	CASSPDSVSGNTIYF	TGCGCCAGCAGTCCGGACAGCGTCTCTGGAAACACCATATATTTT
.	TRBJ1-6	TRBV4-3	.	CASSPQGGPYNSPLHF	TGCGCCAGCAGCCCTCAAGGGGGTCCCTATAATTCACCCCTCCACTTT
.	TRBJ1-6	TRBV27	.	CASTYQGRGNSPLHF	TGTGCCAGCACCTACCAGGGAAGGGGTAATTCACCCCTCCACTTT
.	TRBJ2-7	TRBV28	TRBD1	CASSPAGTDYEQYF	TGTGCCAGCAGCCCCGCCGGGACAGATTACGAGCAGTACTTC
.	TRBJ2-5	TRBV11-2	TRBD2	CASSLSLAGGRETQYF	TGTGCCAGCAGCTTATCCCTAGCGGGGGGGCGGGAGACCCAGTACTTC
.	TRBJ2-5	TRBV9	.	CASSVAGGQETQYF	TGTGCCAGCAGCGTAGCCGGGGGACAAGAGACCCAGTACTTC
many	TRBJ2-3	TRBV29-1	.	CSVERDTDTQYF	TGCAGCGTTGAGCGGGACACAGATACGCAGTATTTT
.	TRBJ1-2	TRBV18	.	CASSPRPGDGYTF	TGTGCCAGCTCACCGAGACCAGGGGATGGCTACACCTTC
.	TRBJ2-1	TRBV19	TRBD2	CASSMTSGGRGQFF	TGTGCCAGTAGTATGACTAGCGGGGGAAGGGGGCAGTTCTTC
once	TRBJ2-5	TRBV7-3	TRBD1	CASSLGTGGAETQYF	TGTGCCAGCAGCTTGGGGACAGGGGGCGCCGAGACCCAGTACTTC
once	TRBJ2-3	TRBV5-4	TRBD2	CASSWENSGGTDTQYF	TGTGCCAGCAGCTGGGAGAATAGCGGGGGGACAGATACGCAGTATTTT
.	TRBJ1-2	TRBV9	.	CASSVATGGSANYGYTF	TGTGCCAGCAGCGTAGCTACAGGCGGATCAGCTAACTATGGCTACACCTTC
.	TRBJ2-5	TRBV19	.	CASSIGASEETQYF	TGTGCCAGTAGTATAGGGGCTAGCGAGGAGACCCAGTACTTC